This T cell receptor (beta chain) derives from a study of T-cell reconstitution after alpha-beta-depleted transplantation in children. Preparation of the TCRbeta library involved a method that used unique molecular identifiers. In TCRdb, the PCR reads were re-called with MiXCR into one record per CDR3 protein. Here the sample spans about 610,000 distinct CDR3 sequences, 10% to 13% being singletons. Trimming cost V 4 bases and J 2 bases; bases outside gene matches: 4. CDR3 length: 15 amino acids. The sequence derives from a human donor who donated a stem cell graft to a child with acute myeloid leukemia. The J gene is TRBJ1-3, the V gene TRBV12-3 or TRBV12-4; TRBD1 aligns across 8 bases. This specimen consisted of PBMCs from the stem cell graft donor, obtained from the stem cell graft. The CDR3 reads CASSSRTGTGNTIYF. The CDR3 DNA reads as TGTGCCAGCAGTTCACGGACAGGGACTGGAAACACCATATATTTT.